This T cell receptor (beta chain) emerged from a study of T-cell memory formation after mild COVID-19. Broader study findings: Clones shrinking between day 15 and 85 showed a balanced CD4/CD8 split, and those that grew later tilted toward CD4+. Pre-infection memory carried some responding clones, suggesting that cross-reactive memory joined. The SARS-CoV-2 specificity of second-wave clones reaching peak at day 37 remained unverified.

TCR alpha and TCR beta cDNA libraries with sample barcodes and UMIs came from 5'RACE using constant-segment primers. MiXCR, applied by TCRdb to the 5' RACE reads, yields one record per CDR3 protein. The profile shows 450,000 to 650,000 distinct CDR3 sequences, about 20% of them singletons. V gave up 0 bases and J gave up 4 bases, with 11 bases separating them. The CDR3 contains 15 residues. Looked up from germline, CDR1 is SGHRS and CDR2 is YFSETQ. This clonotype has just a few counts. The antigen is unknown. Sequenced sample: PBMCs or a T cell subset sorted from them (not recorded which). The sequence derives from an adult woman who had mild COVID-19 (a few samples of this study predate the infection). Cell type and time point are not known. The chain uses TRBV5-1 and TRBJ2-1; D is possibly TRBD1 (5 bases). This CDR3 is CASSLERQTYNEQFF. CDR3 sequence (DNA): TGCGCCAGCAGCTTGGAGAGACAGACGTACAATGAGCAGTTCTTC.